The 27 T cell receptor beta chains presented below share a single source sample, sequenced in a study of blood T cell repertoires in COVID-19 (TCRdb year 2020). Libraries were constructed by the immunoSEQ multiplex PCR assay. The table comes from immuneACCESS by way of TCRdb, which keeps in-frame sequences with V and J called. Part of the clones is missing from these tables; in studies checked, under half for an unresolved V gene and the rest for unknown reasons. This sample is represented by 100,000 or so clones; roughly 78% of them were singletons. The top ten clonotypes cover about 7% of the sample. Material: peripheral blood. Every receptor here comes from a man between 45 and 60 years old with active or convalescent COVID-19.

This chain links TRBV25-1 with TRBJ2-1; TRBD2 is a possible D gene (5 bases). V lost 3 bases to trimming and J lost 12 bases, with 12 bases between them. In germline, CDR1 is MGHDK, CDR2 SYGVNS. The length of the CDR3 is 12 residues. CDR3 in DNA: TGTGCCAGCAGTGAGACACCACGGGGGCAGTTCTTC. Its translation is CASSETPRGQFF.

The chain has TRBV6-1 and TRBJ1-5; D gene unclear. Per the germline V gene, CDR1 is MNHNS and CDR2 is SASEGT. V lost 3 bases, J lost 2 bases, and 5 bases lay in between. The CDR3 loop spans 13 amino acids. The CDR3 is CASSDPGNQPQHF. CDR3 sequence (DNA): TGTGCCAGCAGTGACCCGGGCAATCAGCCCCAGCATTTT.

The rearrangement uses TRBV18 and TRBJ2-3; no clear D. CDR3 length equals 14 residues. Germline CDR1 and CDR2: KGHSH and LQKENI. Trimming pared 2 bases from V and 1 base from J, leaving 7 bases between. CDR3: CASSPNLGTDTQYF. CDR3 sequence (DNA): TGTGCCAGCTCACCAAATCTCGGCACAGATACGCAGTATTTT.

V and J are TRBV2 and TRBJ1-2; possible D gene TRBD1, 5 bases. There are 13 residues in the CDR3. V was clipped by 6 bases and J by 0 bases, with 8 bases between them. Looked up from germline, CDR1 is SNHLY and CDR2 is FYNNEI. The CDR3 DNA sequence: TGTGCCAGCAGAGACAGTGCTAACTATGGCTACACCTTC. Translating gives CASRDSANYGYTF.

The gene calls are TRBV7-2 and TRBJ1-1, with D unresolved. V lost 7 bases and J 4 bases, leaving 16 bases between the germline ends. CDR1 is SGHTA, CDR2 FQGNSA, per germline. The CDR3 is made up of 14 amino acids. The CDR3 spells CASTLASYSTEAFF. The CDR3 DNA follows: TGTGCCAGCACTCTCGCCTCTTATAGCACTGAAGCTTTCTTT.

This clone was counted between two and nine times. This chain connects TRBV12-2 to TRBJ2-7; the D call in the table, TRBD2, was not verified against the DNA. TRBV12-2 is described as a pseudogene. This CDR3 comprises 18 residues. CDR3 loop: CASRLDTQKTRKVYEQYV. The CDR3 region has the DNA TGTGCAAGTCGCTTAGACACACAAAAGACTAGGAAAGTTTACGAGCAGTACGTC.

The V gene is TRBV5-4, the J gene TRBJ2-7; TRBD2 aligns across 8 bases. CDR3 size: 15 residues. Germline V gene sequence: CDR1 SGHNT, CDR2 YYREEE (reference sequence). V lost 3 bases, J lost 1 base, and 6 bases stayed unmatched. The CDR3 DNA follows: TGTGCCAGCAGCTCACTAGCGGACGAGTCCTACGAGCAGTACTTC. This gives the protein CASSSLADESYEQYF.

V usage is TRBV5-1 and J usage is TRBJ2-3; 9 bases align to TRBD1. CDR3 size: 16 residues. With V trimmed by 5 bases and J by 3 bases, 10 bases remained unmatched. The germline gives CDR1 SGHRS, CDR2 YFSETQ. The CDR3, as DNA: TGCGCCAGCAGAGACAGGGGGTTAGATTCTACAGATACGCAGTATTTT. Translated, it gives CASRDRGLDSTDTQYF.

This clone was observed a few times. The CDR3 region has the DNA TGTGCCAGCAGCCTGGCGGCGACGAACACTGAAGCTTTCTTT. Amino acids: CASSLAATNTEAFF. The chain carries TRBV14 and TRBJ1-1; D gene unclear. Germline CDR1 and CDR2: SGHDN and FVKESK. The CDR3 loop spans 14 amino acids. V gave up 4 bases and J gave up 1 base, with 10 bases separating them.

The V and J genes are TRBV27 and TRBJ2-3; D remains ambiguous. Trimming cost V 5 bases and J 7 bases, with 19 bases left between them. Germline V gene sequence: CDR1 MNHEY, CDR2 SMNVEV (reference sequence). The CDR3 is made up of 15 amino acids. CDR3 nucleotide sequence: TGTGCCAGCAGTCCCCCGGGTGTCCGAACATATACGCAGTATTTT. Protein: CASSPPGVRTYTQYF.

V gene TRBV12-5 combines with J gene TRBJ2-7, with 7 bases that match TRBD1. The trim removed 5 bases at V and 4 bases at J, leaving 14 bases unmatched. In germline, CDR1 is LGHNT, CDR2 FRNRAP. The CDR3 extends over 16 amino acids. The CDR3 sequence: CASGRRTGRTSYEQYV. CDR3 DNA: TGTGCTAGTGGTCGACGGACAGGCCGCACCTCTTACGAGCAGTACGTC.

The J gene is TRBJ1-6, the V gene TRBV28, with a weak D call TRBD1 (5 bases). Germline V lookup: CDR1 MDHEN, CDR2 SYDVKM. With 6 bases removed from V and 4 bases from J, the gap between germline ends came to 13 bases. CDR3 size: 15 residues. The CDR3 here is CASSLTDAYNSPLHF. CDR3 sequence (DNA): TGTGCCAGCAGCCTGACAGACGCTTATAATTCACCCCTCCACTTT.

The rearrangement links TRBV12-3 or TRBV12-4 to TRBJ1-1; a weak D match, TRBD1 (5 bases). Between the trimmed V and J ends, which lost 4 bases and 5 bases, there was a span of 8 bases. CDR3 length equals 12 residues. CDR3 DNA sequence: TGTGCCAGCAGTTCAGGGCGGACTGAAGCTTTCTTT. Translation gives CASSSGRTEAFF.

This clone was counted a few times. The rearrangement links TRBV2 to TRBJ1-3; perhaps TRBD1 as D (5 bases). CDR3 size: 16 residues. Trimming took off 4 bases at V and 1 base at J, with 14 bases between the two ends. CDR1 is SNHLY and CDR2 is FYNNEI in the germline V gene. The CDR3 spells CASSAQGPLSGNTIYF. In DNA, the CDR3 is TGTGCCAGCAGTGCGCAGGGCCCTCTATCTGGAAACACCATATATTTT.

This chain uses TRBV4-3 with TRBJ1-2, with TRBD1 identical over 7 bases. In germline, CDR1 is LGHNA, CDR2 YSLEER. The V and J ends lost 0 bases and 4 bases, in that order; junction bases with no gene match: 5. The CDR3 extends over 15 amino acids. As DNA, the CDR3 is TGCGCCAGCAGCCAAGATTTAGGGGGCGTCTATGGCTACACCTTC. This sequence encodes CASSQDLGGVYGYTF.

CDR3 sequence: CASNSGTTRNEQFF. CDR3 nucleotide sequence: TGTGCCAGTAATTCCGGGACGACTAGGAATGAGCAGTTCTTC. The rearrangement joins TRBV19 to TRBJ2-1; TRBD2 might be the D (6 bases). From germline, CDR1 is LNHDA and CDR2 SQIVND (reference sequence). The CDR3 consists of 14 residues. The germline V and J ends were trimmed by 7 bases and 7 bases, with 17 bases remaining between them.

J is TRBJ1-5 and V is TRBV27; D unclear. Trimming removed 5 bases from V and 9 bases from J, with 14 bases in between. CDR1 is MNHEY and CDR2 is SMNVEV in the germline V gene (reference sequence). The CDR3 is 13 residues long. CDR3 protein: CASSLRPGMPQHF. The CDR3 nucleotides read TGTGCCAGCAGTCTACGACCCGGGATGCCCCAGCATTTT.

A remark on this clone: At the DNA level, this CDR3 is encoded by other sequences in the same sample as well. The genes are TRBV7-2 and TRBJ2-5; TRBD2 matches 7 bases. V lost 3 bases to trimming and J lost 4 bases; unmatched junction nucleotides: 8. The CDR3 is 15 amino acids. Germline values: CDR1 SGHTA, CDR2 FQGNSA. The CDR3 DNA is TGTGCCAGCAGCTTTTCGGGAGGCCCTGGAGAGACCCAGTACTTC. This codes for CASSFSGGPGETQYF.

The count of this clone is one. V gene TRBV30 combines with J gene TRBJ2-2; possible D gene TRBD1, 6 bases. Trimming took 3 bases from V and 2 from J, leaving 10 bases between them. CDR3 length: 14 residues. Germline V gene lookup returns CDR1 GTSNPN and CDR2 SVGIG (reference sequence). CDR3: CAWRPGQNTGELFF. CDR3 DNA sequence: TGTGCCTGGAGGCCGGGACAAAACACCGGGGAGCTGTTTTTT.

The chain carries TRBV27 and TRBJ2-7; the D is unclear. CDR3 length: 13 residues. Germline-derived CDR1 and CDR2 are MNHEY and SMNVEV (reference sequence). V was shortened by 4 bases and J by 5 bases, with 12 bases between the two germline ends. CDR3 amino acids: CASSSQEKNEQYF. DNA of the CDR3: TGTGCCAGCAGTTCCCAGGAAAAGAACGAGCAGTACTTC.

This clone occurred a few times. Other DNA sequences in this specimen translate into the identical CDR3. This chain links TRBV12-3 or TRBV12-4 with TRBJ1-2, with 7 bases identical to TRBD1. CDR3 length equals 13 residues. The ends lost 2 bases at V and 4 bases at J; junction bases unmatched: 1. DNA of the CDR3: TGTGCCAGCAGTTTACGGGACAGCTATGGCTACACCTTC. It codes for CASSLRDSYGYTF.

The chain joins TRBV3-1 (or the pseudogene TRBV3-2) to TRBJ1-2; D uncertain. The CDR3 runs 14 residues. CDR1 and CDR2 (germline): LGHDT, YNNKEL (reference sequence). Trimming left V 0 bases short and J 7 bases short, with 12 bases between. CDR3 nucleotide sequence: TGTGCCAGCAGCCAAGATTTGGCAGTCCCTGGCTACACCTTC. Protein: CASSQDLAVPGYTF.

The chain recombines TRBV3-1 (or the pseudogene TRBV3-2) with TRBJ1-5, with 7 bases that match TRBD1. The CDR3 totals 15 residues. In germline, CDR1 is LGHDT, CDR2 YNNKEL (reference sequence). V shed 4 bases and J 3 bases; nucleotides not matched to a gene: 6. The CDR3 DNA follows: TGTGCCAGCAGCCCTCAGGGACAGTTCAATCAGCCCCAGCATTTT. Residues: CASSPQGQFNQPQHF.

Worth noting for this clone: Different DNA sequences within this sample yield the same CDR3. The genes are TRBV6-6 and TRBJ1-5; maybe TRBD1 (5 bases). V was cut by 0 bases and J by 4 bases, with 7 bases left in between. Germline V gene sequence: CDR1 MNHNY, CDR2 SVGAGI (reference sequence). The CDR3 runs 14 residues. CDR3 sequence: CASSYSEGNQPQHF. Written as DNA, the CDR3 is TGTGCCAGCAGTTACTCGGAGGGGAATCAGCCCCAGCATTTT.

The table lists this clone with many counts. The CDR3 nucleotides read TGTGCCAGTAGTCAGAGGGAGATCAATTCACCCCTCCACTTT. Its protein product is CASSQREINSPLHF. V is TRBV19 and J is TRBJ1-6; D is unclear. The CDR3 extends over 14 amino acids. Trimming cost V 5 bases and J 7 bases, with 12 bases left between them. CDR1 and CDR2 (germline): LNHDA, SQIVND (reference sequence).

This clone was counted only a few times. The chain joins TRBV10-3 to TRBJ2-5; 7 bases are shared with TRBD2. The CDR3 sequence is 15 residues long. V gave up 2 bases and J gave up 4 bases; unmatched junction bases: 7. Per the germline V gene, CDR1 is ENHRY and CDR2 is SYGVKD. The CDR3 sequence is CAISEGTSGGETQYF. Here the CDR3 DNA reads TGTGCCATCAGTGAGGGAACTTCGGGGGGAGAGACCCAGTACTTC.

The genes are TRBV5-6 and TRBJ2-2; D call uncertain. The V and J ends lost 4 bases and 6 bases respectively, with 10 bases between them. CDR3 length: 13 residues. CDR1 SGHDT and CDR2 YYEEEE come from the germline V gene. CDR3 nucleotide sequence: TGTGCCAGCAGCCTACCCGTGGCCGGGGAGCTGTTTTTT. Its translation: CASSLPVAGELFF.